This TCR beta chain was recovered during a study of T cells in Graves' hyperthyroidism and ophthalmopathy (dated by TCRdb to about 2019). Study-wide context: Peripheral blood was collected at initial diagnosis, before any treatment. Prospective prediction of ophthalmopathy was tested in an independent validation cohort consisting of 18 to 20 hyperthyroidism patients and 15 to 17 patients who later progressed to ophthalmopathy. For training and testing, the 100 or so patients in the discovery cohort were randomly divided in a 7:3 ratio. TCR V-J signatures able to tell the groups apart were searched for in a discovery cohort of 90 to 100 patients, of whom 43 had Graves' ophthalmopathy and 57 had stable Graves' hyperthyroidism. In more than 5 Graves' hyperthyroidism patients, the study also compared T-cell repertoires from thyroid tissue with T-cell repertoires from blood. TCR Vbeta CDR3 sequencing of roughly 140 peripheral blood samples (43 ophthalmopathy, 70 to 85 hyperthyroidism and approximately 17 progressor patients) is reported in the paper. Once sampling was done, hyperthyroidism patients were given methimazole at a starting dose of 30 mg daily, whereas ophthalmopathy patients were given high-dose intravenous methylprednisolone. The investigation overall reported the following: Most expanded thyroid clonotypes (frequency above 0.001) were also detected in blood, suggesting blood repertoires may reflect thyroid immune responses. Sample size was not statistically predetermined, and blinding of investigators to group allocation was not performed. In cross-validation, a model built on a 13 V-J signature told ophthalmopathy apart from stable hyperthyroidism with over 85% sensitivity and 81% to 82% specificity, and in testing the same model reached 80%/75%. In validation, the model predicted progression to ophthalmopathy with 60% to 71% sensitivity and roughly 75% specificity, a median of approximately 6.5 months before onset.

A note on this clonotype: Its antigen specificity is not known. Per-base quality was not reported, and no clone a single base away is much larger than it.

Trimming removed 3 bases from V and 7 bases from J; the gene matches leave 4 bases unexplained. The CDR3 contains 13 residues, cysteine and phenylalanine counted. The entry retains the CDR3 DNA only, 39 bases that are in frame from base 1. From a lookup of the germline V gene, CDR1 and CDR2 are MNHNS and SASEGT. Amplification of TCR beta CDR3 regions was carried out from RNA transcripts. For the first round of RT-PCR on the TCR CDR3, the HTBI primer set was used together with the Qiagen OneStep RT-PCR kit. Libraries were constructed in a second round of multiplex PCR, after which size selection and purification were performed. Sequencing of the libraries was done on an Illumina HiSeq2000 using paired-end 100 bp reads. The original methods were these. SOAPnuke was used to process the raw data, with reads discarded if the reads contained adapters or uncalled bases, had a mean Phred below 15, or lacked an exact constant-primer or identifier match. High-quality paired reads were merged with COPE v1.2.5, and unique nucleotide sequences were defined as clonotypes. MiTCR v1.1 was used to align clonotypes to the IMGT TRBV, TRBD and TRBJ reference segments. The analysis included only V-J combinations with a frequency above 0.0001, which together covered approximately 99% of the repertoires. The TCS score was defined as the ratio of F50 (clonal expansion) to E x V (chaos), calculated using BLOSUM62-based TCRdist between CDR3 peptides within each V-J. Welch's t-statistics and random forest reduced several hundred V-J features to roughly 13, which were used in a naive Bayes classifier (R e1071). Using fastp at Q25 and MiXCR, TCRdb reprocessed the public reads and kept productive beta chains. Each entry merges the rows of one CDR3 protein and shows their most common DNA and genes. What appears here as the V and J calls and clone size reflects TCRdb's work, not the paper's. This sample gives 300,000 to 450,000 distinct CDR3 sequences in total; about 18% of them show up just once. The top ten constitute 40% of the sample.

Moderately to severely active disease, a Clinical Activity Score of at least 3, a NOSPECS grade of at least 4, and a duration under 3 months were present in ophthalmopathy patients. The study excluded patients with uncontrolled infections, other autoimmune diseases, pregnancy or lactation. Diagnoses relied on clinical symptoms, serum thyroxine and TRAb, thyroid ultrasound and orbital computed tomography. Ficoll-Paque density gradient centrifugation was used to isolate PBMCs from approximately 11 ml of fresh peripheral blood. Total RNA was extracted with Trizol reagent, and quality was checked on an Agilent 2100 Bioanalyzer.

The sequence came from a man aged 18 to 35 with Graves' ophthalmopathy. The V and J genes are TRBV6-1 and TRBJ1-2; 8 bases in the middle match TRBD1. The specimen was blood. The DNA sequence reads TGTGCCAGCAGTGAGGACAGGGTTGCTGGCTACACCTTC. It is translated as CASSEDRVAGYTF.